The TCR beta chain described here comes from a study of cytomegalovirus exposure and HLA in healthy donors. Regarding the study as a whole: Most of the TCR beta V segments (in an earlier analysis) were productive either about 87% or about 30% of the time.

V trimming: 6 bases; J trimming: 3 bases; junction bases outside the gene matches: 19. Germline V gene data show CDR1 as SGHVS and CDR2 as FNYEAQ. The CDR3 is made up of 20 amino acids. Notes on this clone: Antigen: not known.

The PCR used 60 Vbeta and 13 Jbeta primers. Profiling relied on immunoSEQ multiplex PCR, and the TCRdb table lists in-frame clones only, not all of them. The data show 90,000 to 120,000 clones, about three quarters seen once. Material: PBMCs. This TCR came from a man aged 25 to 40 in good health and CMV-seronegative. J is TRBJ2-7 and V is TRBV7-6, with 14 bases fitting TRBD2. CDR3 in amino acids: CASSTPPTGTSGSAGYEQYF. The CDR3 bases are TGTGCCAGCAGTACCCCCCCGACCGGGACTAGCGGGAGTGCGGGCTACGAGCAGTACTTC.